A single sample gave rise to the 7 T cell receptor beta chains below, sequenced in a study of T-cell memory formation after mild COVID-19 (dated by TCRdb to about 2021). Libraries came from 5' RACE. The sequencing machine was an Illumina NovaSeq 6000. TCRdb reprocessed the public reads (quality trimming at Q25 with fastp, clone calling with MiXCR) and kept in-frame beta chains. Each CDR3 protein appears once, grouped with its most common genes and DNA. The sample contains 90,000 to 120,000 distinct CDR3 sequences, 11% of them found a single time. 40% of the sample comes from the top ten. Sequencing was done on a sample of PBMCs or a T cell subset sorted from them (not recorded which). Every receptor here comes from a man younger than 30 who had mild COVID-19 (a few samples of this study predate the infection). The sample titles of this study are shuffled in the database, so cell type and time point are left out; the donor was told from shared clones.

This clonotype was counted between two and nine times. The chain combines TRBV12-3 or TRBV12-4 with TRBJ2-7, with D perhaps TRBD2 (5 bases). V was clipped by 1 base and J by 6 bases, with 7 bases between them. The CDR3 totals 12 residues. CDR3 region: CASSLDGIEQYV. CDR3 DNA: TGTGCCAGCAGTTTAGACGGGATCGAGCAGTACGTC.

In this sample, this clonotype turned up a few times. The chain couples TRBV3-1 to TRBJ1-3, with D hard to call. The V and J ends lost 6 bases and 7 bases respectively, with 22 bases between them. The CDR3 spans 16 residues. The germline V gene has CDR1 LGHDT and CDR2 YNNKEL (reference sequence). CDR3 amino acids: CASSSREGVKVNTIYF. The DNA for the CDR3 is TGTGCCAGCAGTAGTCGGGAGGGCGTCAAAGTCAACACCATATATTTT. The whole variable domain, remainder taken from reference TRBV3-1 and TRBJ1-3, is DTAVSQTPKYLVTQMGNDKSIKCEQNLGHDTMYWYKQDSKKFLKIMFSYNNKELIINETVPNRFSPKSPDKAHLNLHINSLELGDSAVYFCASSSREGVKVNTIYFGEGSWLTVV.

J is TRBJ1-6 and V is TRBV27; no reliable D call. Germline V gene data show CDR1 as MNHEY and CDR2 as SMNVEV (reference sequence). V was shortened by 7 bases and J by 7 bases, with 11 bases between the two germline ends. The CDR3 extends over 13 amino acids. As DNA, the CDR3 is TGTGCCAGCACCACGACAAGAAATTCACCCCTCCACTTT. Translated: CASTTTRNSPLHF.

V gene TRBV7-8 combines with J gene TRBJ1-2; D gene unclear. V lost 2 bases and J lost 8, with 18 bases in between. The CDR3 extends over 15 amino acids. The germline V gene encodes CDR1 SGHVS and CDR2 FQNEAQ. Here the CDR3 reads CASSLRNGLYQGYTF. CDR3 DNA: TGTGCCAGCAGCTTAAGAAATGGCCTTTATCAGGGCTACACCTTC.

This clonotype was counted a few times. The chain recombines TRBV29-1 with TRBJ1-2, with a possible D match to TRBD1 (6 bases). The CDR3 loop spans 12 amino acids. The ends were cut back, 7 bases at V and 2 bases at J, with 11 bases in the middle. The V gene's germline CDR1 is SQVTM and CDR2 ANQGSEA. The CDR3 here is CSATGPNYGYTF. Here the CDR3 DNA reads TGCAGCGCTACAGGGCCCAACTATGGCTACACCTTC.

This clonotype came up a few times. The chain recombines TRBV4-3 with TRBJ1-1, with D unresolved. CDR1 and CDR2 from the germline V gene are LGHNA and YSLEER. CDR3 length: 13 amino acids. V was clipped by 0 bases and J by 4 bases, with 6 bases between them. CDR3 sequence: CASSQDGSTEAFF. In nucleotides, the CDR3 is TGCGCCAGCAGCCAAGATGGGAGCACTGAAGCTTTCTTT.

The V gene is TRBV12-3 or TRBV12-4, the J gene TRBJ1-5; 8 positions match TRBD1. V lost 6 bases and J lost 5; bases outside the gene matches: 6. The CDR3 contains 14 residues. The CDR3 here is CASSPNRGDQPQHF. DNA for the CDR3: TGTGCCAGCAGCCCGAACAGGGGGGATCAGCCCCAGCATTTT.